Presented here are 17 T cell receptor beta chains from one specimen sequenced in a study of CD8 T cells in ankylosing spondylitis. General study results and limits: Among TCR beta sequences, a motif of under 10 highly homologous variants appeared characteristic of ankylosing spondylitis blood.

TCRdb processed the 5' RACE reads anew with MiXCR; each CDR3 protein has one entry. Seen here are approximately 400,000 distinct CDR3 sequences, about 15% observed once, and the top ten hold under 1.2%. The antigens for these receptors are not known. Material: blood, either unsorted or a sorted T cell fraction (not recorded which). The origin of the receptors is a male donor with ankylosing spondylitis.

This chain joins TRBV27 and TRBJ1-5; D is uncertain. The germline V gene encodes CDR1 MNHEY and CDR2 SMNVEV (reference sequence). Trimming stripped 5 bases from V and 6 bases from J, with 20 bases between. The CDR3 has 16 amino acids. This chain's CDR3 is CASSPDSRQTGQPQHF. The CDR3 DNA reads as TGTGCCAGCAGTCCAGATTCGAGGCAGACTGGTCAGCCCCAGCATTTT.

This chain uses TRBV12-3 or TRBV12-4 with TRBJ1-5, with a weak D call TRBD1 (5 bases). Trimming left V 2 bases short and J 2 bases short, with 10 bases between. The CDR3 is 15 residues long. This CDR3 reads CASSLHRGGNQPQHF. The DNA for the CDR3 is TGTGCCAGCAGTTTACACCGGGGGGGCAATCAGCCCCAGCATTTT.

DNA of the CDR3: TGCAGTGCTAACCCTGTAATCGCAGATACGCAGTATTTT. Protein product: CSANPVIADTQYF. The chain employs TRBV20-1 and TRBJ2-3; D gene ambiguous. The V gene's germline CDR1 is DFQATT and CDR2 SNEGSKA (reference sequence). Trimming pared 4 bases from V and 4 bases from J, leaving 12 bases between. This CDR3 contains 13 residues.

This clonotype was observed a few times. The chain employs TRBV27 and TRBJ1-2, with D perhaps matching TRBD1 (5 bases). CDR1 and CDR2 (germline): MNHEY, SMNVEV (reference sequence). Between the trimmed V and J ends, which lost 4 bases and 9 bases, there was a span of 12 bases. The length of the CDR3 is 12 residues. CDR3 nucleotide sequence: TGTGCCAGCAGTTCGGACACTGCCAGCTACACCTTC. It codes for CASSSDTASYTF.

This clonotype has more than one count but fewer than ten. DNA of the CDR3: TGTGCCAGCAGTACACGACAGGGGAACCCCTACAATGAGCAGTTCTTC. Amino acid sequence: CASSTRQGNPYNEQFF. The chain employs TRBV27 and TRBJ2-1, with 8 positions matching TRBD1. CDR3 length: 16 residues. The germline V gene encodes CDR1 MNHEY and CDR2 SMNVEV (reference sequence). V dropped 5 bases and J dropped 2; count of bases not matched to a gene: 8.

This clonotype has only a few counts. The conserved closing phenylalanine or tryptophan is absent in this CDR3, likely reflecting a read error. Because the CDR3's place on the DNA is in doubt, the DNA is left out and the CDR3 is given as listed by TCRdb. V gene TRBV20-1 combines with J gene TRBJ2-3; TRBD2, as called in the table, went unchecked against the DNA. The V gene's germline CDR1 is DFQATT and CDR2 SNEGSKA (reference sequence). Including both end residues, the CDR3 is 12 amino acids long. This chain's CDR3 is CSASPTSPGEYI.

CDR3 protein: CASSREGPRNIQYF. In nucleotides, the CDR3 is TGTGCCAGCAGTCGCGAGGGGCCACGCAACATTCAGTACTTC. The rearrangement joins TRBV6-1 to TRBJ2-4, with D perhaps given as TRBD1 or TRBD2 (5 bases each). V lost 5 bases, J lost 7 bases, and 15 bases lay in between. Per germline, CDR1 MNHNS and CDR2 SASEGT. The CDR3 is made up of 14 amino acids.

This clonotype was detected only a few times. The chain recombines TRBV4-1 with TRBJ1-1, with no clear D. The CDR3 has 16 amino acids. Germline CDR1 reads MGHRA; CDR2 reads YSYEKL. The V end lost 1 base, the J end lost 0 bases, and 12 bases lay between the germline ends. The CDR3 DNA reads as TGCGCCAGCAGCCAAGCTTTCGGTTCTCTGAACACTGAAGCTTTCTTT. It yields the protein CASSQAFGSLNTEAFF.

In this sample, this clonotype turned up a few times. The rearrangement links TRBV6-2 or TRBV6-3 to TRBJ1-2; D not certain. Per the germline V gene, CDR1 is MNHEY and CDR2 is SVGEGT. V lost 0 bases and J lost 7, with 9 bases in between. CDR3 length: 13 residues. CDR3 coding DNA: TGTGCCAGCAGTTACTCCAATCCCCCTGGCTACACCTTC. It codes for CASSYSNPPGYTF.

The genes are TRBV28 and TRBJ1-2; D is unclear. In germline, CDR1 is MDHEN, CDR2 SYDVKM. Trimming left V 7 bases short and J 1 base short, with 7 bases between. There are 12 residues in the CDR3. The CDR3 reads CASTAYNYGYTF. CDR3 bases: TGTGCCAGCACCGCTTATAACTATGGCTACACCTTC.

This clonotype has only a few counts. The gene calls are TRBV20-1 and TRBJ1-4; TRBD1 is a possible D gene (5 bases). Deletions cut 4 bases from V and 5 bases from J, with 17 bases between. The CDR3 is 15 amino acids. The germline V gene has CDR1 DFQATT and CDR2 SNEGSKA (reference sequence). CDR3 coding DNA: TGCAGTGCTAAGAGGGGTGCAGGGTTAAATGAAAAACTGTTTTTT. It specifies CSAKRGAGLNEKLFF.

In this sample, this clonotype turned up a few times. The chain uses TRBV5-1 and TRBJ2-1, with 11 nucleotides matching TRBD2. The germline CDR1 and CDR2 sequences are SGHRS and YFSETQ. The CDR3 covers 17 residues. Germline trimming cut 4 bases from V and 6 bases from J; bases unmatched to any gene: 12. CDR3 residues: CASSPQGGSGGANEQFF. The CDR3 region has the DNA TGCGCCAGCAGCCCCCAGGGGGGTAGCGGGGGGGCCAATGAGCAGTTCTTC.

This clonotype showed up many times. The genes are TRBV12-3 or TRBV12-4 and TRBJ2-1; TRBD1 matches at 7 bases. V lost 1 base, J lost 0 bases, and 6 bases stayed unmatched. This CDR3 has 17 amino acids. CDR3 sequence reads: CASSLGDSPVSYNEQFF. The CDR3, as DNA: TGTGCCAGCAGTTTAGGGGACAGTCCCGTCTCCTACAATGAGCAGTTCTTC.

Only a few counts were recorded for this clonotype. This sequence joins TRBV18 and TRBJ2-1, with D possibly being TRBD1 (6 bases). Trimming shortened V by 2 bases and J by 12 bases, and 20 bases separated the two germline ends. The CDR3 runs to 15 residues. The germline gives CDR1 KGHSH, CDR2 LQKENI. The DNA for the CDR3 is TGTGCCAGCTCACCATTCGGGCAGGGGATAAGTGGGCAGTTCTTC. Translated: CASSPFGQGISGQFF.

A single count supports this clonotype. The V call is TRBV5-1, the J call TRBJ2-1; D tentatively reads TRBD1 or TRBD2 (5 bases each). CDR1 SGHRS and CDR2 YFSETQ come from the germline V gene. The CDR3 consists of 13 residues. The ends were cut back, 5 bases at V and 6 bases at J, with 12 bases in the middle. The CDR3: CASSLRGSNEQFF. The CDR3 DNA reads TGCGCCAGCAGTTTGAGGGGATCCAATGAGCAGTTCTTC.

The chain joins TRBV2 to TRBJ1-5; D is possibly TRBD1 (5 bases). Germline V lookup: CDR1 SNHLY, CDR2 FYNNEI. V lost 8 bases, J lost 1 base, and 9 bases lay in between. This CDR3 region has 13 residues. The CDR3 region is CASGTQSNQPQHF. CDR3 DNA sequence: TGTGCCAGCGGGACCCAAAGCAATCAGCCCCAGCATTTT.

This rearrangement joins TRBV20-1 to TRBJ2-3; a possible D gene is TRBD1 (6 bases). Trimming removed 3 bases from V and 5 bases from J, with 12 bases in between. Per germline, CDR1 DFQATT and CDR2 SNEGSKA (reference sequence). This CDR3 has 13 amino acids. CDR3 in DNA: TGCAGTGCTAGGGTGGAAGGGGGAGATACGCAGTATTTT. Translating it yields CSARVEGGDTQYF.